This TCR beta chain was profiled in a study of OX40 agonist ivuxolimab in advanced cancers. For the study at large: Checkpoint inhibitors had been given previously to approximately 41% of patients.

The table came from immunoSEQ multiplex PCR; TCRdb's copy has only in-frame clones and leaves some out. The table has fewer than 20,000 clones, about 81% seen once. CDR3 size: 13 residues. Germline lookup yields CDR1 WSHSY and CDR2 SAAADI. Trimming removed 8 bases from V and 4 bases from J; junction bases left unmatched: 6. The material sequenced was CD4+ or CD8+ T cells sorted from blood, taken in a trial of the OX40 agonist ivuxolimab. The chain links TRBV10-2 to TRBJ2-7; 9 nucleotides agree with TRBD1. The clonotype originates from an adult with an advanced solid tumor such as melanoma, head and neck, liver or kidney cancer. CDR3 coding DNA: TGCGCCAGCGGAGGGGACAGGGCTTACGAGCAGTACTTC. Amino acid sequence: CASGGDRAYEQYF.